The 7 T cell receptor beta chains presented below share a single source sample, sequenced in a study of T cells in Graves' hyperthyroidism and ophthalmopathy. The CDR3 regions of TCR beta were amplified from RNA transcripts. The TCR CDR3 was amplified in a first-round RT-PCR using the HTBI primer set. TCRdb re-called the multiplex PCR reads through MiXCR, storing one row per CDR3 protein. This sample has around 600,000 distinct CDR3 sequences; 13% to 15% occur once, and the top ten carry roughly 7%. The material sequenced was blood. Receptors originate from a woman aged 18-30 years with Graves' ophthalmopathy.

This clonotype has a count of ten or more. The chain joins TRBV28 to TRBJ2-7, with TRBD1 matching 10 bases. Germline V lookup: CDR1 MDHEN, CDR2 SYDVKM. The V segment lost 8 bases and the J segment 2 bases; nucleotides outside the gene matches: 3. The CDR3 consists of 13 residues. CDR3 coding DNA: TGTGCCAGCCGGGACAGGGGTACCTACGAGCAGTACTTC. Translating it yields CASRDRGTYEQYF.

This clonotype was observed many times. This rearrangement joins TRBV7-9 to TRBJ2-1, with 9 bases lining up with TRBD1. The V gene's germline CDR1 is SEHNR and CDR2 FQNEAQ (reference sequence). The J segment lost 12 bases and the V segment lost 5 bases, leaving 23 bases of the junction unmatched. This CDR3 spans 18 amino acids. CDR3 residues: CASSLVPHRTGVGRGQFF. The CDR3 bases are TGTGCCAGCAGCCTCGTCCCACATAGGACAGGGGTCGGGCGTGGGCAGTTCTTC.

This clonotype was detected only a few times. J is TRBJ2-1 and V is TRBV24-1, with D unresolved. Trimming removed 8 bases from V and 5 bases from J, with 9 bases in between. Germline V lookup: CDR1 KGHDR, CDR2 SFDVKD. This CDR3 has 12 residues. In DNA form, the CDR3 reads TGTGCCACCAAGGTCCTACACAATGAGCAGTTCTTC. Amino acids: CATKVLHNEQFF.

This clonotype has at least ten counts. The V gene is TRBV2, the J gene TRBJ1-2; D uncertain. The CDR3 consists of 14 residues. Germline assignment: CDR1 SNHLY and CDR2 FYNNEI. Trimming shortened V by 1 base and J by 4 bases, and 10 bases separated the two germline ends. Here the CDR3 reads CASSEGGGVYGYTF. In DNA form, the CDR3 reads TGTGCCAGCAGTGAAGGCGGCGGGGTCTATGGCTACACCTTC.

With regard to this clonotype: A much larger clone lies a single base off, so this may be a read error. Because it lacks the conserved phenylalanine or tryptophan at the end, this CDR3 is likely a read error. V usage is TRBV7-3 and J usage is TRBJ1-2; D is undetermined. Germline V gene sequence: CDR1 SGHTA, CDR2 FQGTGA. The CDR3 sequence is 12 residues long. V gave up 2 bases and J gave up 8 bases, with 9 bases separating them. CDR3 sequence reads: CASSLGSTGYTL. The CDR3 coding sequence is TGTGCCAGCAGCTTAGGGTCGACGGGCTACACCCTC.

This clonotype was counted at least ten times. The chain is built from TRBV11-2 and TRBJ2-1; tentatively, D is TRBD1 (5 bases). The V gene's germline CDR1 is SGHAT and CDR2 FQNNGV. This CDR3 comprises 14 residues. Trimming stripped 5 bases from V and 3 bases from J, with 11 bases between. DNA for the CDR3: TGTGCCAGCAGCGCCCGACAGCTCTACAATGAGCAGTTCTTC. It encodes CASSARQLYNEQFF.

The chain carries TRBV5-4 and TRBJ2-7; the match to TRBD2 covers 12 bases. The CDR3 covers 17 residues. Germline assignment: CDR1 SGHNT and CDR2 YYREEE (reference sequence). Germline trimming cut 4 bases from V and 5 bases from J; bases unmatched to any gene: 13. CDR3 DNA sequence: TGTGCCAGCAGCCCATTAGGACTAGCGGGACCCCATAACGAGCAGTACTTC. The encoded protein is CASSPLGLAGPHNEQYF. The full variable domain, rest sourced from reference TRBV5-4 and TRBJ2-7, is ETGVTQSPTHLIKTRGQQVTLRCSSQSGHNTVSWYQQALGQGPQFIFQYYREEENGRGNFPPRFSGLQFPNYSSELNVNALELDDSALYLCASSPLGLAGPHNEQYFGPGTRLTVT.